This T cell receptor (beta chain) was captured by sequencing in a study of cytomegalovirus exposure and HLA in healthy donors. The germline V and J ends were trimmed by 2 bases and 0 bases, with 17 bases remaining between them. CDR3 length: 18 amino acids. CDR1 is MGHRA, CDR2 YSYEKL, per germline. Findings and caveats of the study: The authors enumerated 164 TCR beta chains as linked to cytomegalovirus.

On this clone: Its antigen is unidentified.

Clones were read by immunoSEQ multiplex PCR, and TCRdb kept only the in-frame ones, dropping some. The profile shows some 76,000 clones, about 93% of them singletons. This rearrangement joins TRBV4-1 to TRBJ2-1, with D possibly being TRBD2 (6 bases). Specimen: PBMCs. This TCR derives from a woman aged 18-30 years in good health and CMV-seronegative. Here the CDR3 reads CASSQSGEEYYSYNEQFF. CDR3 bases: TGCGCCAGCAGCCAATCCGGGGAGGAGTACTACTCCTACAATGAGCAGTTCTTC.